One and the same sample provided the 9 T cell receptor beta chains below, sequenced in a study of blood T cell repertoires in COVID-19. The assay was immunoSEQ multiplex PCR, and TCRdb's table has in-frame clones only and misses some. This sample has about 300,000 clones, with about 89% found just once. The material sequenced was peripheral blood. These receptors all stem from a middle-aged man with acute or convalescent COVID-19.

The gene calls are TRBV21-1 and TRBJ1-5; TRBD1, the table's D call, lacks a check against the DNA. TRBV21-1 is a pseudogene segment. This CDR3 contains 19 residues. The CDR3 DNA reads TGTGCCAGCAGCAAATACATCACAGGTCTATACCCGGAACCTCAGCCCCAGCATTTT. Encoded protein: CASSKYITGLYPEPQPQHF.

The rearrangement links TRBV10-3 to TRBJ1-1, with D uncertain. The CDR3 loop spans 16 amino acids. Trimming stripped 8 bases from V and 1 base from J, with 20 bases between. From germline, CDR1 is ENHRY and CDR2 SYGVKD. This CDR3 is CAIEDREAGRNTEAFF. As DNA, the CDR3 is TGTGCCATCGAGGACCGGGAGGCGGGGAGGAACACTGAAGCTTTCTTT.

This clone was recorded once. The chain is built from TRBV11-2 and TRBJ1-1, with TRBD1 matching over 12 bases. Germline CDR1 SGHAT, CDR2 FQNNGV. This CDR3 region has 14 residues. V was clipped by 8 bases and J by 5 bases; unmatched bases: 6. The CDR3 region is CASARGQGATEAFF. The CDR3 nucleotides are TGTGCCAGCGCTCGGGGACAGGGGGCGACTGAAGCTTTCTTT.

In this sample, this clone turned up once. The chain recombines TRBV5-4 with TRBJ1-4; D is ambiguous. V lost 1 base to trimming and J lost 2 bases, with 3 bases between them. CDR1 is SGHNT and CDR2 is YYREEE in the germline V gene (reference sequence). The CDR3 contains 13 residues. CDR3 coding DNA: TGTGCCAGCAGCTTGACTACTAATGAAAAACTGTTTTTT. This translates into CASSLTTNEKLFF.

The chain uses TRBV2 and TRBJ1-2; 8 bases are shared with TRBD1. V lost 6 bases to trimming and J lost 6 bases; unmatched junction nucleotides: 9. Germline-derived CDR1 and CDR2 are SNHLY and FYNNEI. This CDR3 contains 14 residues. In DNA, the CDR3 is TGTGCCAGCAGACGCCCGACAGGGGAGCATGGCTACACCTTC. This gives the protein CASRRPTGEHGYTF.

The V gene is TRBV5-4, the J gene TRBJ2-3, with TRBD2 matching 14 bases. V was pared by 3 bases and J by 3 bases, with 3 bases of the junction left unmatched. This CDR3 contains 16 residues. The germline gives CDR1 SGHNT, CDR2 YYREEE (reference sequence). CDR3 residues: CASSYWTSGGTDTQYF. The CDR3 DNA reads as TGTGCCAGCAGCTATTGGACTAGCGGGGGGACAGATACGCAGTATTTT.

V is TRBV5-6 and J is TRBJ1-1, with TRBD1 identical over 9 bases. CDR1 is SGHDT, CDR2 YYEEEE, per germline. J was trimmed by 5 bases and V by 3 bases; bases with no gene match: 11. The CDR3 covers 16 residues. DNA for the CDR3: TGTGCCAGCAGCTACCCTACCGGGACAGGGTGGACTGAAGCTTTCTTT. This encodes CASSYPTGTGWTEAFF.

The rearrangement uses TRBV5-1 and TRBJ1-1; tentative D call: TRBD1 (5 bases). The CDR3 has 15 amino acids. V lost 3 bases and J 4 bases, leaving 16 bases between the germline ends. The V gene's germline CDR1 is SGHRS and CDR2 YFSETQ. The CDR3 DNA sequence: TGCGCCAGCAGCTCCGCCTTCACCGGGGGCACTGAAGCTTTCTTT. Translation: CASSSAFTGGTEAFF.

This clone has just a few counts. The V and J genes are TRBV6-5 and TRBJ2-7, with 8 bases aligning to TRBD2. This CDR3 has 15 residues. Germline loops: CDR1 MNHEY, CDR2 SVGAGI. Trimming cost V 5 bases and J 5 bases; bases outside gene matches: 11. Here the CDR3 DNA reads TGTGCCAGCAGTCCCCCGGGTAGCGGGGTCCACGAGCAGTACTTC. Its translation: CASSPPGSGVHEQYF.